The 13 T cell receptor beta chains below come from one sample, sequenced in a study of PD-1 and CTLA-4 blockade in melanoma. Produced via immunoSEQ multiplex PCR; TCRdb's table is partial and in-frame only. Of 28,000 or so clones detected, around 93% appear once; the ten largest clones hold roughly 9%. The sequences come from CD8+ T cells from peripheral blood, collected from a patient given anti-PD-1 treatment. The receptor source for this set is a human donor with melanoma.

V gene TRBV12-3 or TRBV12-4 combines with J gene TRBJ1-2; a possible D gene is TRBD1 (6 bases). Trimming removed 5 bases from V and 4 bases from J, with 11 bases in between. The CDR3 runs to 13 residues. DNA for the CDR3: TGTGCCAGCAGTGAACAGGGTTCCTATGGCTACACCTTC. This codes for CASSEQGSYGYTF.

This clone was observed a single time. The CDR3 here is CASSPLVEDTQYF. The CDR3 DNA follows: TGTGCCAGCAGCCCGTTGGTCGAAGATACGCAGTATTTT. This chain connects TRBV7-9 to TRBJ2-3; D is undetermined. Germline CDR1 and CDR2: SEHNR and FQNEAQ (reference sequence). V was clipped by 5 bases and J by 5 bases, with 11 bases between them. The CDR3 loop spans 13 amino acids.

The chain couples TRBV6-4 to TRBJ2-3; 13 positions match TRBD2. Germline CDR1 and CDR2: MRHNA and SNTAGT. The CDR3 totals 16 residues. The junction had 4 bases not matched to a gene; V was cut back by 5 bases and J by 2 bases. The CDR3: CASSPTSGGATDTQYF. CDR3 nucleotides: TGTGCCAGCAGTCCTACTAGCGGGGGGGCCACAGATACGCAGTATTTT.

This sequence joins TRBV27 and TRBJ2-7; the match to TRBD2 covers 7 bases. CDR1 is MNHEY and CDR2 is SMNVEV in the germline V gene (reference sequence). V trimming: 5 bases; J trimming: 6 bases; junction bases outside the gene matches: 10. The CDR3 contains 14 residues. CDR3 amino acids: CASSPREKPGEQYF. The CDR3 DNA sequence: TGTGCCAGCAGTCCGCGGGAGAAGCCCGGCGAGCAGTACTTC.

The rearrangement links TRBV27 to TRBJ2-1; D is perhaps TRBD2 (6 bases). Trimming pared 8 bases from V and 0 bases from J, leaving 17 bases between. The CDR3 covers 16 residues. Germline V CDR1 and CDR2: MNHEY, SMNVEV (reference sequence). The chain's CDR3 is CASRAGTSSSYNEQFF. The CDR3 bases are TGTGCCAGCCGAGCCGGGACTTCAAGCTCCTACAATGAGCAGTTCTTC.

CDR3 bases: TGTGCCAGCAGCTTGGGGGCGTCCACTGAAGCTTTCTTT. Protein sequence: CASSLGASTEAFF. The chain carries TRBV5-4 and TRBJ1-1; D is undetermined. The germline V gene encodes CDR1 SGHNT and CDR2 YYREEE (reference sequence). The CDR3 runs to 13 residues. Trimming cost V 0 bases and J 4 bases, with 7 bases left between them.

The chain uses TRBV28 and TRBJ1-2, with D possibly TRBD1 on 5 matching bases. V was cut by 5 bases and J by 6 bases, with 16 bases left in between. This CDR3 comprises 14 residues. Germline-derived CDR1 and CDR2 are MDHEN and SYDVKM. The CDR3 reads CASSLPAGPNGYTF. DNA for the CDR3: TGTGCCAGCAGTCTTCCGGCGGGGCCTAATGGCTACACCTTC.

This chain uses TRBV18 with TRBJ2-2; D call uncertain. This CDR3 comprises 14 residues. The V end lost 0 bases, the J end lost 6 bases, and 8 bases lay between the germline ends. In germline, CDR1 is KGHSH, CDR2 LQKENI. The CDR3 coding sequence is TGTGCCAGCTCACCACCGTCGGGCGCCGGGGAGCTGTTTTTT. Its translation is CASSPPSGAGELFF. Filled out from reference TRBV18 and TRBJ2-2, the complete variable domain reads NAGVMQNPRHLVRRRGQEARLRCSPMKGHSHVYWYRQLPEEGLKFMVYLQKENIIDESGMPKERFSAEFPKEGPSILRIQQVVRGDSAAYFCASSPPSGAGELFFGEGSRLTVL.

The chain combines TRBV30 with TRBJ2-7; TRBD1 is a possible D gene (6 bases). V was cut by 4 bases and J by 4 bases, with 23 bases left in between. The CDR3 sequence is 16 residues long. Germline loops: CDR1 GTSNPN, CDR2 SVGIG (reference sequence). The CDR3, as DNA: TGTGCCTGGACCGACGAGGGGGAGACCCTCGGGTACGAGCAGTACTTC. Translating it yields CAWTDEGETLGYEQYF. The full variable domain, completed using reference TRBV30 and TRBJ2-7, is SQTIHQWPATLVQPVGSPLSLECTVEGTSNPNLYWYRQAAGRGLQLLFYSVGIGQISSEVPQNLSASRPQDRQFILSSKKLLLSDSGFYLCAWTDEGETLGYEQYFGPGTRLTVT.

The rearrangement links TRBV19 to TRBJ1-5; no firm D call. Germline CDR1 is LNHDA and CDR2 is SQIVND (reference sequence). V shed 5 bases and J shed 0 bases, with 11 bases lying between them. This CDR3 spans 15 amino acids. The chain's CDR3 is CASSAGSYSNQPQHF. Written as DNA, the CDR3 is TGTGCCAGTAGTGCCGGCAGTTATAGCAATCAGCCCCAGCATTTT.

The chain couples TRBV27 to TRBJ1-3, with 12 bases that match TRBD1. The V gene's germline CDR1 is MNHEY and CDR2 SMNVEV (reference sequence). After removal of 5 bases from V and 4 bases from J, the junction contained 6 bases not matched to a gene. This CDR3 region has 16 residues. CDR3 region: CASSPRDRGLGNTIYF. The CDR3 coding sequence is TGTGCCAGCAGTCCGCGGGACAGGGGGCTCGGAAACACCATATATTTT.

The J gene is TRBJ2-1, the V gene TRBV27; D ambiguous. The V gene lost 7 bases and the J gene lost 7 bases, with 14 bases spanning the gap. The CDR3 totals 13 residues. From germline, CDR1 is MNHEY and CDR2 SMNVEV (reference sequence). The chain's CDR3 is CASTFIGSNEQFF. The CDR3 coding sequence is TGTGCCAGCACTTTTATAGGGTCGAATGAGCAGTTCTTC.

The rearrangement uses TRBV11-3 and TRBJ1-2, with 9 bases fitting TRBD1. Per the germline V gene, CDR1 is SGHNT and CDR2 is YENEEA. J was trimmed by 4 bases and V by 5 bases; bases with no gene match: 14. This CDR3 contains 17 residues. CDR3 loop: CASSLTIPGQGSYGYTF. The CDR3, as DNA: TGTGCCAGCAGCCTTACTATACCGGGACAGGGATCCTATGGCTACACCTTC.